Below, 32 T cell receptor beta chains from the same sample are listed, as sequenced in a study of T cell responses to AZD1222 COVID-19 vaccine. The assay was immunoSEQ multiplex PCR, and TCRdb's table has in-frame clones only and misses some. The data show 140,000 to 150,000 clones, more than 85% seen once. The specimen comprised peripheral blood, sampled after recovery from COVID-19. The receptors stem from an adult who had recovered from COVID-19.

CDR3 coding DNA: TGTGCCAGCAGTTACCAGGGACATTCTGGAAACACCATATATTTT. It is translated as CASSYQGHSGNTIYF. This chain links TRBV6-5 with TRBJ1-3; D possibly corresponds to TRBD1 (6 bases). The CDR3 has 15 residues. CDR1 and CDR2 (germline): MNHEY, SVGAGI. Between the trimmed V and J ends, which lost 2 bases and 1 base, there was a span of 9 bases.

The CDR3 is CASSPPDTEAFF. CDR3 coding DNA: TGTGCCAGCAGCCCCCCGGATACTGAAGCTTTCTTT. V usage is TRBV7-8 and J usage is TRBJ1-1; D is undetermined. Germline-derived CDR1 and CDR2 are SGHVS and FQNEAQ. CDR3 length: 12 residues. Trimming removed 5 bases at V and 5 bases at J, with 9 bases between.

The V and J genes are TRBV28 and TRBJ2-1; 10 bases are a match to TRBD2. Germline V gene sequence: CDR1 MDHEN, CDR2 SYDVKM. Trimming removed 8 bases from V and 5 bases from J; junction bases left unmatched: 12. The CDR3 has 16 residues. In DNA, the CDR3 is TGTGCCAGCGCAGCGGGAGGGCCTGCTTGGCACAATGAGCAGTTCTTC. Translated: CASAAGGPAWHNEQFF. Looking up the rest from reference TRBV28 and TRBJ2-1 gives the full variable domain: DVKVTQSSRYLVKRTGEKVFLECVQDMDHENMFWYRQDPGLGLRLIYFSYDVKMKEKGDIPEGYSVSREKKERFSLILESASTNQTSMYLCASAAGGPAWHNEQFFGPGTRLTVL.

The chain combines TRBV6-4 with TRBJ1-2, with TRBD1 identical over 12 bases. This CDR3 region has 16 residues. From germline, CDR1 is MRHNA and CDR2 SNTAGT. The V and J ends lost 10 bases and 8 bases, in that order; junction bases with no gene match: 17. CDR3 DNA sequence: TGTGCCATATTCCCGGGACAGGGGGCTCTAGGCCCCGGCTACACCTTC. Translated: CAIFPGQGALGPGYTF.

The chain uses TRBV19 and TRBJ2-7; D may be TRBD2 (6 bases). Germline CDR1 and CDR2: LNHDA and SQIVND (reference sequence). The CDR3 totals 13 residues. Trimming removed 3 bases at V and 3 bases at J, with 9 bases between. CDR3 protein: CASSMREDYEQYF. The CDR3 nucleotides are TGTGCCAGTAGTATGCGGGAAGACTACGAGCAGTACTTC.

This sequence joins TRBV6-5 and TRBJ1-2; D might be TRBD1 (6 bases). The CDR3 contains 13 residues. The germline V and J ends were trimmed by 7 bases and 6 bases, with 15 bases remaining between them. Germline values: CDR1 MNHEY, CDR2 SVGAGI. The CDR3 here is CASMRYRENGYTF. The DNA for the CDR3 is TGTGCCAGCATGAGGTACAGGGAAAATGGCTACACCTTC.

This chain joins TRBV28 and TRBJ1-1; no clear D. CDR1 MDHEN and CDR2 SYDVKM come from the germline V gene. Trimming cost V 2 bases and J 0 bases, with 7 bases left between them. The CDR3 runs to 14 residues. The CDR3 nucleotides are TGTGCCAGCAGTTTAGCCCAGCTGAACACTGAAGCTTTCTTT. It yields the protein CASSLAQLNTEAFF.

This clone occurred once. J is TRBJ1-3 and V is TRBV7-3; 8 bases agree with TRBD1. Germline trimming cut 2 bases from V and 0 bases from J; bases unmatched to any gene: 12. The CDR3 length is 19 residues. Germline V gives CDR1 SGHTA, CDR2 FQGTGA. In DNA, the CDR3 is TGTGCCAGCAGCTTACTGACAGGGGTTACCCCAAGCTCTGGAAACACCATATATTTT. Residues: CASSLLTGVTPSSGNTIYF.

The chain is built from TRBV6-5 and TRBJ1-1, with 10 bases fitting TRBD1. The germline gives CDR1 MNHEY, CDR2 SVGAGI. V gave up 7 bases and J gave up 5 bases; unmatched junction bases: 7. The CDR3 spans 14 residues. DNA of the CDR3: TGTGCCAGCATACCGGGACAGGGGTATACTGAAGCTTTCTTT. It encodes CASIPGQGYTEAFF.

The chain is built from TRBV5-6 and TRBJ2-7, with D perhaps matching TRBD2 (5 bases). The CDR3 extends over 13 amino acids. V lost 1 base and J 0 bases, leaving 5 bases between the germline ends. Germline CDR1 and CDR2: SGHDT and YYEEEE. The CDR3 sequence: CASSLTSSYEQYF. DNA for the CDR3: TGTGCCAGCAGCTTGACTAGCTCCTACGAGCAGTACTTC. The full variable domain, its missing parts supplied by reference TRBV5-6 and TRBJ2-7, is DAGVTQSPTHLIKTRGQQVTLRCSPKSGHDTVSWYQQALGQGPQFIFQYYEEEERQRGNFPDRFSGHQFPNYSSELNVNALLLGDSALYLCASSLTSSYEQYFGPGTRLTVT.

The CDR3: CASSLTSGSYFTEQFF. CDR3 DNA sequence: TGTGCCAGCAGCTTAACTAGCGGGAGTTATTTTACAGAGCAGTTCTTC. This chain links TRBV7-6 with TRBJ2-1; 11 bases match TRBD2. This CDR3 region has 16 residues. V shed 2 bases, J shed 10 bases, and the junction held 10 bases outside the gene matches. CDR1 SGHVS and CDR2 FNYEAQ come from the germline V gene.

The chain couples TRBV5-4 to TRBJ2-2, with TRBD1 identical over 7 bases. J was trimmed by 4 bases and V by 4 bases; bases with no gene match: 10. This CDR3 is built from 16 residues. Germline V gene sequence: CDR1 SGHNT, CDR2 YYREEE (reference sequence). CDR3 sequence: CASSTRTGSATGELFF. The CDR3 DNA is TGTGCCAGCAGCACCAGGACAGGTTCGGCCACCGGGGAGCTGTTTTTT.

The rearrangement uses TRBV30 and TRBJ2-7; TRBD2 is a possible D gene (6 bases). With 0 bases removed from V and 2 bases from J, the gap between germline ends came to 8 bases. The CDR3 runs to 13 residues. CDR1 is GTSNPN and CDR2 is SVGIG in the germline V gene (reference sequence). The CDR3 protein is CAWSVAGAYEQYF. DNA for the CDR3: TGTGCCTGGAGTGTAGCGGGCGCCTACGAGCAGTACTTC.

This sequence joins TRBV7-2 and TRBJ2-7; D not certain. The V gene's germline CDR1 is SGHTA and CDR2 FQGNSA. This CDR3 contains 14 residues. V was trimmed by 2 bases and J by 4 bases, leaving 12 bases between them. CDR3 in DNA: TGTGCCAGCAGCTTATCCGAGTGGGTTTACGAGCAGTACTTC. Residues: CASSLSEWVYEQYF.

This clone was picked up one time. The chain combines TRBV5-6 with TRBJ1-5; no firm D call. The germline V and J ends were trimmed by 6 bases and 0 bases, with 10 bases remaining between them. The CDR3 consists of 14 residues. Germline CDR1 reads SGHDT; CDR2 reads YYEEEE. CDR3 DNA: TGTGCCAGCACCGAGTTTTATAGCAATCAGCCCCAGCATTTT. Translating gives CASTEFYSNQPQHF.

The gene calls are TRBV9 and TRBJ1-5; D not certain. The CDR3 is made up of 15 amino acids. Trimming removed 3 bases at V and 0 bases at J, with 10 bases between. Germline V gives CDR1 SGDLS, CDR2 YYNGEE. CDR3 loop: CASSADGDSNQPQHF. In DNA form, the CDR3 reads TGTGCCAGCAGCGCCGACGGTGATAGCAATCAGCCCCAGCATTTT. Full variable domain (outside the CDR3, taken from reference TRBV9 and TRBJ1-5): DSGVTQTPKHLITATGQRVTLRCSPRSGDLSVYWYQQSLDQGLQFLIQYYNGEERAKGNILERFSAQQFPDLHSELNLSSLELGDSALYFCASSADGDSNQPQHFGDGTRLSIL.

The chain joins TRBV28 to TRBJ1-5; no clear D. The CDR3 has 10 residues. With 8 bases removed from V and 5 bases from J, the gap between germline ends came to 4 bases. The germline V gene encodes CDR1 MDHEN and CDR2 SYDVKM. For the CDR3, the DNA is TGTGCCAGCGGGCATCAGCCCCAGCATTTT. Amino acids: CASGHQPQHF.

The chain has TRBV30 and TRBJ2-3, with D possibly matching TRBD1 (5 bases). Per germline, CDR1 GTSNPN and CDR2 SVGIG (reference sequence). The CDR3 covers 12 residues. Trimming cost V 4 bases and J 4 bases, with 9 bases left between them. This chain's CDR3 is CAWKGVADTQYF. Here the CDR3 DNA reads TGTGCCTGGAAAGGGGTAGCAGATACGCAGTATTTT.

The chain employs TRBV28 and TRBJ2-7; 11 bases map to TRBD2. Trimming at V came to 5 bases and at J to 1 base, leaving 7 bases not matched to a gene. Germline V gives CDR1 MDHEN, CDR2 SYDVKM. The CDR3 extends over 16 amino acids. As DNA, the CDR3 is TGTGCCAGCAGTGCACTAGCGGGAGCTTCTTCCTACGAGCAGTACTTC. This sequence encodes CASSALAGASSYEQYF.

This CDR3 reads CASSRTPMHEQFF. The CDR3 nucleotides read TGTGCCAGCAGTAGGACACCCATGCATGAGCAGTTCTTC. The rearrangement links TRBV28 to TRBJ2-1; D possibly corresponds to TRBD1 (5 bases). Germline V gives CDR1 MDHEN, CDR2 SYDVKM. Trimming removed 5 bases at V and 8 bases at J, with 13 bases between. The CDR3 runs to 13 residues.

This clone has only one observation. The rearrangement links TRBV18 to TRBJ2-3; 13 nucleotides match TRBD2. Trimming took 4 bases from V and 5 from J; bases not matched to a gene: 3. Germline V gene data show CDR1 as KGHSH and CDR2 as LQKENI. There are 15 residues in the CDR3. The CDR3 region is CASSLRLAGGDTQYF. The DNA of the CDR3 is TGTGCCAGCTCACTTCGACTAGCGGGGGGAGATACGCAGTATTTT.

The V gene is TRBV6-5, the J gene TRBJ1-5; TRBD1 might be the D (6 bases). This CDR3 is 12 amino acids long. Germline V CDR1 and CDR2: MNHEY, SVGAGI. V shed 7 bases and J shed 9 bases, with 13 bases lying between them. This CDR3 reads CASNPGGRPQHF. Here the CDR3 DNA reads TGTGCCAGCAACCCCGGGGGGCGGCCCCAGCATTTT.

The CDR3 region is CASSPVAGTANTGELFF. The DNA for the CDR3 is TGTGCCAGCTCACCCGTAGCCGGGACAGCGAACACCGGGGAGCTGTTTTTT. The chain has TRBV18 and TRBJ2-2, with 7 bases fitting TRBD1. Germline V CDR1 and CDR2: KGHSH, LQKENI. V lost 3 bases, J lost 0 bases, and 7 bases stayed unmatched. This CDR3 contains 17 residues.

The V call is TRBV5-4, the J call TRBJ2-2; D might be TRBD2 (5 bases). The germline V and J ends were trimmed by 7 bases and 7 bases, with 20 bases remaining between them. Looked up from germline, CDR1 is SGHNT and CDR2 is YYREEE (reference sequence). The CDR3 has 15 amino acids. As DNA, the CDR3 is TGTGCCAGCTCCGAGCCTCGGCTAGCAGGCGGGGAGCTGTTTTTT. Protein product: CASSEPRLAGGELFF.

V usage is TRBV19 and J usage is TRBJ1-6, with D uncertain. V was trimmed by 7 bases and J by 5 bases, leaving 15 bases between them. This CDR3 comprises 15 residues. Germline loops: CDR1 LNHDA, CDR2 SQIVND (reference sequence). The CDR3 bases are TGTGCCAGTACCCCATCGTACCGGGATAATTCACCCCTCCACTTT. Amino acids: CASTPSYRDNSPLHF.

This clone was detected only a few times. J is TRBJ1-1 and V is TRBV7-8; D unclear. The CDR3 covers 14 residues. Trimming shortened V by 5 bases and J by 1 base, and 11 bases separated the two germline ends. CDR1 SGHVS and CDR2 FQNEAQ come from the germline V gene. CDR3 coding DNA: TGTGCCAGCAGCGGCGTGTCGGGGAACACTGAAGCTTTCTTT. This sequence encodes CASSGVSGNTEAFF.

The rearrangement uses TRBV29-1 and TRBJ1-3; 10 nucleotides agree with TRBD1. Trimming cost V 7 bases and J 6 bases; bases outside gene matches: 6. This CDR3 has 13 amino acids. Germline values: CDR1 SQVTM, CDR2 ANQGSEA. CDR3 nucleotides: TGCAGCGCCGGGACAGGGGTTGAAAACACCATATATTTT. It codes for CSAGTGVENTIYF. Filled out from reference TRBV29-1 and TRBJ1-3, the complete variable domain reads SAVISQKPSRDICQRGTSLTIQCQVDSQVTMMFWYRQQPGQSLTLIATANQGSEATYESGFVIDKFPISRPNLTFSTLTVSNMSPEDSSIYLCSAGTGVENTIYFGEGSWLTVV.

The gene calls are TRBV5-8 and TRBJ2-5; TRBD2 aligns across 14 bases. CDR1 is SGHTS, CDR2 YDEGEE, per germline. The junction had 4 bases not matched to a gene; V was cut back by 4 bases and J by 2 bases. The CDR3 is 16 amino acids. Here the CDR3 reads CASSPRLAGGQETQYF. The CDR3 region has the DNA TGTGCCAGCAGCCCTCGACTAGCGGGAGGGCAAGAGACCCAGTACTTC.

The rearrangement joins TRBV2 to TRBJ2-7; D unresolved. This CDR3 is built from 13 residues. The V end lost 7 bases, the J end lost 4 bases, and 14 bases lay between the germline ends. CDR1 is SNHLY, CDR2 FYNNEI, per germline. CDR3 sequence reads: CASKGSGPYEQYF. Written as DNA, the CDR3 is TGTGCCAGCAAAGGATCGGGTCCGTACGAGCAGTACTTC.

The V gene is TRBV12-3 or TRBV12-4, the J gene TRBJ1-2; the D is unclear. The V end was cut by 6 bases, the J end by 3 bases, with 11 bases between. The CDR3 is made up of 13 amino acids. CDR3 bases: TGTGCCAGCAGCCCGACAAGGTACTATGGCTACACCTTC. Protein: CASSPTRYYGYTF.

V usage is TRBV7-9 and J usage is TRBJ1-1, with a weak D call TRBD1 (5 bases). CDR1 and CDR2 (germline): SEHNR, FQNEAQ (reference sequence). The CDR3 is 15 residues long. Trimming pared 1 base from V and 6 bases from J, leaving 15 bases between. CDR3 bases: TGTGCCAGCAGCTTAGGGAACGGGGGAGCGGCTGAAGCTTTCTTT. Its protein product is CASSLGNGGAAEAFF.

This rearrangement joins TRBV21-1 to TRBJ1-5. TRBV21-1 is a known pseudogene. The CDR3 loop spans 14 amino acids. CDR3 sequence (DNA): TGTGCCAGCAGCAAAGTGCCTGGCAATCAGCCCCAGCATTTT. It translates to CASSKVPGNQPQHF.